This T cell receptor (beta chain) comes out of a study of CD8 T cells in Susac syndrome. The CDR3 spans 13 residues. Between the trimmed V and J ends, which lost 5 bases and 3 bases, there was a span of 7 bases. CDR1 is LNHDA, CDR2 SQIVND, per germline (reference sequence). With random hexamers, reverse transcription was performed on roughly 0.45 to 1 ug of RNA. TCRdb reprocessed the immunoSEQ multiplex PCR reads with MiXCR, giving one entry per CDR3 protein. The sample consists of approximately 230,000 distinct CDR3 sequences, 93% of them appearing once. This clonotype originated in a human donor with multiple sclerosis. The rearrangement links TRBV19 to TRBJ1-4; no definite D call. Sequencing used CD4+ T cells from PBMCs. Written as DNA, the CDR3 is TGTGCCAGTAGTGAGCAGCCTAATGAAAAACTGTTTTTT. Protein sequence: CASSEQPNEKLFF.